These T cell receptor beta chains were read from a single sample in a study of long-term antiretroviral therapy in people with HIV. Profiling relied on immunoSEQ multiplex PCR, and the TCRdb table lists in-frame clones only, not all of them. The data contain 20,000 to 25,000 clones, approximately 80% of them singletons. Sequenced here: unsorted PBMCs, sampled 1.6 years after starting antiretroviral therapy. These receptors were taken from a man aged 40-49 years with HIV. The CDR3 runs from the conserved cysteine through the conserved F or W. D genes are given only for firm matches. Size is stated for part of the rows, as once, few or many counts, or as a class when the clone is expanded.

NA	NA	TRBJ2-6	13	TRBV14	CAVGSSGANVLTF	TGTGCCGTGGGAAGCTCTGGGGCCAACGTCCTGACTTTC
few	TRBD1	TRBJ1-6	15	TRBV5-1	CASSISGTGNSPLHF	TGCGCCAGCAGCATCTCCGGGACAGGCAATTCACCCCTCCACTTT
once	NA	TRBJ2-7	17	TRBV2	CASSEKETFRGPYEQYF	TGTGCCAGCAGTGAAAAGGAGACATTCCGAGGCCCCTACGAGCAGTACTTC
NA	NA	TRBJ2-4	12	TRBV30	CAWSTGKNIQYF	TGTGCCTGGAGCACAGGGAAAAACATTCAGTACTTC
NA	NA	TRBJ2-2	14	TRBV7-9	CASSSGAFTGELFF	TGTGCCAGCAGCTCGGGGGCGTTCACCGGGGAGCTGTTTTTT
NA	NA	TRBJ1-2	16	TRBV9	CASSVGVSVTNYGYTF	TGTGCCAGCAGCGTAGGGGTATCGGTGACTAACTATGGCTACACCTTC
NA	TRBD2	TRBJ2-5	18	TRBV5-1	CASSLWGTSGNAEETQYF	TGCGCCAGCAGCTTGTGGGGGACTAGCGGGAACGCAGAAGAGACCCAGTACTTC
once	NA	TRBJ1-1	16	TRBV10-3	CAISDSVRQGSPEAFF	TGTGCCATCAGTGATTCGGTCCGGCAGGGGAGCCCTGAAGCTTTCTTT
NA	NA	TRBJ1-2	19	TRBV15	CATSRDFIRAGGPGYGYTF	TGTGCCACCAGCAGAGATTTTATCAGGGCAGGAGGCCCGGGCTATGGCTACACCTTC
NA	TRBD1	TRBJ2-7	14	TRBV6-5	CASSYNEGAREQYF	TGTGCCAGCAGTTACAATGAGGGGGCTCGGGAGCAGTACTTC
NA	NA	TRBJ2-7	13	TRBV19	CASSIGLGYEQYF	TGTGCCAGTAGTATAGGCTTGGGGTACGAGCAGTACTTC
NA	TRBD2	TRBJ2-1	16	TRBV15	CATSRDWTSGVNEQFF	TGTGCCACCAGCAGAGATTGGACTAGCGGGGTAAATGAGCAGTTCTTC
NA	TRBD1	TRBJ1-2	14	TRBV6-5	CASSAGQGNYGYTF	TGTGCCAGCAGTGCGGGACAGGGGAACTATGGCTACACCTTC
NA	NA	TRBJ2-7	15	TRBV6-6	CASSYSQGYSYEQYF	TGTGCCAGCAGTTACTCACAGGGTTACTCCTACGAGCAGTACTTC
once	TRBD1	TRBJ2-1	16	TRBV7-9	CASSPPGQGFNNEQFF	TGTGCCAGCAGCCCACCGGGACAGGGGTTCAACAATGAGCAGTTCTTC
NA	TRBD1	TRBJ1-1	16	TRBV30	CAWSVPPDRGMDEAFF	TGTGCCTGGAGTGTACCCCCAGACAGGGGGATGGATGAAGCTTTCTTT
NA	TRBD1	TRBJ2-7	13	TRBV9	CASSATQGAEQYF	TGTGCCAGCAGCGCAACACAGGGGGCTGAGCAGTACTTC
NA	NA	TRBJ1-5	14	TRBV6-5	CASSWTSVNQPQHF	TGTGCCAGCAGCTGGACATCAGTCAATCAGCCCCAGCATTTT
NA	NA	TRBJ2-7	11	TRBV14	CASSLVYEQYF	TGTGCCAGCAGCTTAGTGTACGAGCAGTACTTC
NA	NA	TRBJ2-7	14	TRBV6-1	CASSGGQISYEQYF	TGTGCCAGCAGTGGTGGACAGATCTCCTACGAGCAGTACTTC
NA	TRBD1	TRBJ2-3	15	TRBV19	CASSIQGASGDTQYF	TGTGCCAGTAGTATACAGGGGGCCTCTGGAGATACGCAGTATTTT
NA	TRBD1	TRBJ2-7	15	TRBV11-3	CASSDRRDRLYEQYF	TGTGCCAGCAGCGACCGCCGGGACAGGTTATACGAGCAGTACTTC
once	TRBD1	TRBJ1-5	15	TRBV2	CASSSYRGSNQPQHF	TGTGCCAGCAGTTCTTACAGGGGGAGCAATCAGCCCCAGCATTTT
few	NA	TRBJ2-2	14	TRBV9	CASSTQGWDGELFF	TGTGCCAGCAGCACTCAGGGGTGGGACGGGGAGCTGTTTTTT
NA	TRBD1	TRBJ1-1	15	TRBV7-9	CASSSEITGGTEAFF	TGTGCCAGCAGCTCGGAGATAACAGGGGGAACTGAAGCTTTCTTT
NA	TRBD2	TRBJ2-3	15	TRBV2	CASSRAGADTDTQYF	TGTGCCAGCAGCCGAGCGGGGGCGGACACAGATACGCAGTATTTT